What follows are 32 T cell receptor beta chains derived from one specimen sequenced in a study of identical twins. From the 5' RACE reads, TCRdb called clonotypes with MiXCR, one entry per CDR3 protein. The data hold about 240,000 distinct CDR3 sequences, with about 13% observed a single time. These data were likewise used in another study, on yellow fever vaccine responses in identical twins.

Sequenced material: memory (CD45RO+) T cells sorted from blood. The receptor source for this set is a woman younger than 35 in good health.

The table lists this clonotype with a few counts. The V call is TRBV21-1, the J call TRBJ1-1; whether TRBD1, the table's D call, matches the DNA was not checked. TRBV21-1 is described as a pseudogene. The CDR3 has 12 amino acids. CDR3 in amino acids: CASPGENTEAFF. The CDR3 nucleotides are TGTGCCAGCCCCGGGGAGAACACTGAAGCTTTCTTT.

This clonotype was observed a handful of times. This chain connects TRBV29-1 to TRBJ1-1; no firm D call. There are 13 residues in the CDR3. The ends were cut back, 4 bases at V and 1 base at J, with 10 bases in the middle. Looked up from germline, CDR1 is SQVTM and CDR2 is ANQGSEA. CDR3 nucleotides: TGCAGCGTTGGGGAGAGTAAGAACACTGAAGCTTTCTTT. Translating gives CSVGESKNTEAFF.

Only a few counts were recorded for this clonotype. CDR3 bases: TGTGCCAGTCGTCCGGGTAGATGGACTGAAGCTTTCTTT. Protein product: CASRPGRWTEAFF. The V gene is TRBV6-1, the J gene TRBJ1-1; D not resolved. The germline CDR1 and CDR2 sequences are MNHNS and SASEGT. Trimming took off 9 bases at V and 5 bases at J, with 16 bases between the two ends. The CDR3 is 13 amino acids.

V is TRBV12-3 or TRBV12-4 and J is TRBJ1-1; D is uncertain. V was cut by 5 bases and J by 11 bases, with 24 bases left in between. CDR3 length: 15 amino acids. CDR3 coding DNA: TGTGCCAGCAGTGCTCGAGGAACTCCCGGGGTTGGGGCTTTCTTT. Translation gives CASSARGTPGVGAFF.

This clonotype was recorded at least ten times. This chain links TRBV12-3 or TRBV12-4 with TRBJ2-5; perhaps TRBD1 as D (5 bases). The CDR3 covers 13 residues. V was clipped by 5 bases and J by 6 bases, with 13 bases between them. The CDR3 here is CASSKGVEQTQYF. The CDR3 coding sequence is TGTGCCAGCAGTAAAGGGGTAGAACAGACCCAGTACTTC.

This clonotype has more than one count but fewer than ten. V and J are TRBV7-8 and TRBJ2-7, with 12 bases that match TRBD2. This CDR3 has 17 amino acids. V lost 3 bases to trimming and J lost 4 bases; unmatched junction nucleotides: 10. Germline CDR1 reads SGHVS; CDR2 reads FQNEAQ. The CDR3 DNA sequence: TGTGCCAGCAGCTTTCCCCCTACTAGCGGGAGGACGTACGAGCAGTACTTC. Translating it yields CASSFPPTSGRTYEQYF.

In this sample, this clonotype turned up a few times. The J gene is TRBJ2-7, the V gene TRBV7-8; tentative D call: TRBD2 (6 bases). The CDR3 spans 14 residues. Trimming shortened V by 1 base and J by 5 bases, and 12 bases separated the two germline ends. CDR1 is SGHVS, CDR2 FQNEAQ, per germline. The CDR3 is CASSLGRGVDEQYF. DNA for the CDR3: TGTGCCAGCAGCTTAGGGCGCGGGGTGGACGAGCAGTACTTC. Complete variable domain (other parts from reference TRBV7-8 and TRBJ2-7): GAGVSQSPRYKVAKRGQDVALRCDPISGHVSLFWYQQALGQGPEFLTYFQNEAQLDKSGLPSDRFFAERPEGSVSTLKIQRTQQEDSAVYLCASSLGRGVDEQYFGPGTRLTVT.

This clonotype was recorded a few times. The chain is built from TRBV15 and TRBJ2-2; D not certain. This CDR3 is 16 amino acids long. The V gene's germline CDR1 is LNHNV and CDR2 YYDKDF (reference sequence). V lost 1 base and J 1 base, leaving 10 bases between the germline ends. CDR3 amino acids: CATSRGIPRNTGELFF. The CDR3 coding sequence is TGTGCCACCAGCAGAGGAATCCCCCGGAACACCGGGGAGCTGTTTTTT.

This clonotype was observed a few times. V gene TRBV28 combines with J gene TRBJ2-7; D tentatively fits TRBD1 or TRBD2 (8 bases each). This CDR3 contains 14 residues. Trimming removed 6 bases from V and 3 bases from J, with 15 bases in between. Germline CDR1 MDHEN, CDR2 SYDVKM. The CDR3 is CASSRSGTGYEQYF. Here the CDR3 DNA reads TGTGCCAGCAGCCGTAGCGGGACAGGCTACGAGCAGTACTTC.

The J gene is TRBJ2-3, the V gene TRBV5-1; D gene uncertain. The CDR3 contains 12 residues. Trimming took off 3 bases at V and 2 bases at J, with 4 bases between the two ends. The germline V gene has CDR1 SGHRS and CDR2 YFSETQ. The CDR3 loop reads CASSYFTDTQYF. The CDR3 DNA reads TGCGCCAGCAGCTATTTCACAGATACGCAGTATTTT. The whole variable domain, filled in from reference TRBV5-1 and TRBJ2-3, reads KAGVTQTPRYLIKTRGQQVTLSCSPISGHRSVSWYQQTPGQGLQFLFEYFSETQRNKGNFPGRFSGRQFSNSRSEMNVSTLELGDSALYLCASSYFTDTQYFGPGTRLTVL.

This rearrangement joins TRBV6-2 or TRBV6-3 to TRBJ2-3; D not resolved. CDR3 length equals 13 residues. Germline assignment: CDR1 MNHEY and CDR2 SVGEGT. V was cut by 6 bases and J by 5 bases, with 12 bases left in between. CDR3 DNA: TGTGCCAGCAGCTTCGCGCCTGGAGATACGCAGTATTTT. Translation: CASSFAPGDTQYF.

The sample holds many counts of this clonotype. The chain employs TRBV10-3 and TRBJ2-2; unclear D gene. The CDR3 is 17 amino acids. The ends were cut back, 4 bases at V and 3 bases at J, with 18 bases in the middle. Germline values: CDR1 ENHRY, CDR2 SYGVKD. The CDR3 region is CAISGPWSKADTGELFF. DNA for the CDR3: TGTGCCATCAGTGGACCGTGGTCGAAGGCGGACACCGGGGAGCTGTTTTTT.

This clonotype came up many times. The chain recombines TRBV6-4 with TRBJ2-4, with D perhaps matching TRBD1 or TRBD2 (6 bases each). This CDR3 comprises 14 residues. Germline V gives CDR1 MRHNA, CDR2 SNTAGT. The V end lost 3 bases, the J end lost 7 bases, and 13 bases lay between the germline ends. CDR3 DNA: TGTGCCAGCAGTGAGGGGGGCGGCTCGAACATTCAGTACTTC. As protein: CASSEGGGSNIQYF.

The rearrangement joins TRBV9 to TRBJ1-2, with unresolved D. The CDR3 has 13 amino acids. V lost 1 base to trimming and J lost 2 bases, with 6 bases between them. Germline V gene data show CDR1 as SGDLS and CDR2 as YYNGEE. The CDR3 sequence: CASSVLENYGYTF. The CDR3 DNA reads as TGTGCCAGCAGCGTACTGGAGAACTATGGCTACACCTTC.

The rearrangement uses TRBV3-1 and TRBJ2-6; maybe TRBD1 (6 bases). CDR3 length equals 17 residues. The V gene lost 5 bases and the J gene lost 2 bases, with 16 bases spanning the gap. Germline assignment: CDR1 LGHDT and CDR2 YNNKEL (reference sequence). The CDR3 is CASSKPFPGAGANVLTF. CDR3 coding DNA: TGTGCCAGCAGCAAGCCGTTCCCAGGGGCTGGGGCCAACGTCCTGACTTTC.

The table lists this clonotype with many counts. CDR3 loop: CASSQDGNEQFF. The CDR3 region has the DNA TGTGCCAGCAGCCAAGATGGGAATGAGCAGTTCTTC. This chain connects TRBV4-2 to TRBJ2-1; no definite D call. The germline gives CDR1 LGHNA, CDR2 YNFKEQ. The CDR3 runs to 12 residues. V gave up 0 bases and J gave up 7 bases, with 4 bases separating them.

J is TRBJ2-7 and V is TRBV7-8; 7 positions agree with TRBD1. CDR3 length equals 15 residues. The J segment lost 4 bases and the V segment lost 5 bases, leaving 11 bases of the junction unmatched. Germline loops: CDR1 SGHVS, CDR2 FQNEAQ. CDR3 DNA: TGTGCCAGCAGCCTTGGGACAGTTCGGGGATACGAGCAGTACTTC. This encodes CASSLGTVRGYEQYF. Variable domain in full (rest from reference TRBV7-8 and TRBJ2-7): GAGVSQSPRYKVAKRGQDVALRCDPISGHVSLFWYQQALGQGPEFLTYFQNEAQLDKSGLPSDRFFAERPEGSVSTLKIQRTQQEDSAVYLCASSLGTVRGYEQYFGPGTRLTVT.

This clonotype showed up just a few times. The chain links TRBV12-3 or TRBV12-4 to TRBJ2-7, with D hard to call. This CDR3 has 14 amino acids. Deletions cut 1 base from V and 2 bases from J, with 9 bases between. CDR3 amino acids: CASSLEYGTYEQYF. CDR3 bases: TGTGCCAGCAGTTTAGAGTATGGGACCTACGAGCAGTACTTC.

This clonotype was picked up many times. This chain joins TRBV7-2 and TRBJ2-3; a possible D gene is TRBD2 (6 bases). Deletions cut 6 bases from V and 2 bases from J, with 9 bases between. Germline assignment: CDR1 SGHTA and CDR2 FQGNSA. This CDR3 has 13 residues. This CDR3 is CASRRDFTDTQYF. In DNA, the CDR3 is TGTGCCAGCAGAAGGGACTTCACAGATACGCAGTATTTT.

This clonotype occurred a few times. The genes are TRBV20-1 and TRBJ1-6, with 7 bases fitting TRBD1. The CDR3 runs to 13 residues. Per the germline V gene, CDR1 is DFQATT and CDR2 is SNEGSKA (reference sequence). V gave up 7 bases and J gave up 9 bases; unmatched junction bases: 9. The CDR3 DNA sequence: TGCAGTGGGGTGGGGCAGGGGGTTTCACCCCTCCACTTT. Protein: CSGVGQGVSPLHF.

The sample holds a few counts of this clonotype. The rearrangement joins TRBV7-2 to TRBJ1-6, with D perhaps matching TRBD1 (5 bases). In germline, CDR1 is SGHTA, CDR2 FQGNSA. This CDR3 has 15 amino acids. Trimming removed 1 base at V and 9 bases at J, with 13 bases between. CDR3 in amino acids: CASSLVGGGGSPLHF. The CDR3 region has the DNA TGTGCCAGCAGCTTAGTCGGGGGAGGAGGTTCACCCCTCCACTTT.

The rearrangement joins TRBV4-3 to TRBJ2-7; perhaps TRBD2 as D (5 bases). CDR1 and CDR2 from the germline V gene are LGHNA and YSLEER. With 1 base removed from V and 2 bases from J, the gap between germline ends came to 9 bases. The CDR3 is 14 residues long. The CDR3 loop is CASSQGVGTYEQYF. The CDR3 coding sequence is TGCGCCAGCAGCCAAGGAGTCGGGACCTACGAGCAGTACTTC.

In its sample, this clonotype was seen a few times. The chain combines TRBV12-3 or TRBV12-4 with TRBJ2-7; 10 bases map to TRBD1. The CDR3 totals 14 residues. J was trimmed by 4 bases and V by 7 bases; bases with no gene match: 7. The CDR3 loop reads CASTATGGEYEQYF. The CDR3 DNA follows: TGTGCCAGCACCGCGACAGGGGGCGAATACGAGCAGTACTTC.

This clonotype showed up many times. This sequence joins TRBV29-1 and TRBJ2-1, with TRBD1 matching over 9 bases. The trim removed 6 bases at V and 5 bases at J, leaving 5 bases unmatched. This CDR3 contains 13 residues. Germline V gene sequence: CDR1 SQVTM, CDR2 ANQGSEA. CDR3 sequence reads: CSVSGTGNNEQFF. The CDR3 DNA sequence: TGCAGCGTATCCGGGACAGGGAACAATGAGCAGTTCTTC.

The chain carries TRBV20-1 and TRBJ2-3; D perhaps matches TRBD1 (6 bases). The CDR3 has 13 amino acids. Trimming left V 3 bases short and J 6 bases short, with 13 bases between. In germline, CDR1 is DFQATT, CDR2 SNEGSKA (reference sequence). The CDR3 protein is CSASRPGEDTQYF. CDR3 nucleotide sequence: TGCAGTGCTAGTAGGCCAGGGGAGGATACGCAGTATTTT.

This clonotype came up a few times. The chain uses TRBV14 and TRBJ1-1; D is ambiguous. Germline CDR1 reads SGHDN; CDR2 reads FVKESK. CDR3 length equals 12 residues. V dropped 3 bases and J dropped 10 bases, with 12 bases sitting between them. The CDR3 sequence: CASSQAEGRAFF. The CDR3 nucleotides read TGTGCCAGCAGCCAGGCTGAAGGGAGAGCTTTCTTT. The variable domain in full, with the rest retrieved from reference TRBV14 and TRBJ1-1, is EAGVTQFPSHSVIEKGQTVTLRCDPISGHDNLYWYRRVMGKEIKFLLHFVKESKQDESGMPNNRFLAERTGGTYSTLKVQPAELEDSGVYFCASSQAEGRAFFGQGTRLTVV.

This clonotype showed up just a few times. This rearrangement joins TRBV5-1 to TRBJ2-1; 7 positions agree with TRBD2. The CDR3 is 16 amino acids. Losses at the gene ends were 1 base for V and 3 bases for J; bases not matched to a gene: 7. CDR1 and CDR2 from the germline V gene are SGHRS and YFSETQ. The CDR3 spells CASSLWRGTFYNEQFF. In DNA form, the CDR3 reads TGCGCCAGCAGCTTGTGGCGGGGGACTTTCTACAATGAGCAGTTCTTC.

There are a few counts of this clonotype. This rearrangement joins TRBV6-1 to TRBJ2-7; 9 nucleotides align to TRBD2. Germline assignment: CDR1 MNHNS and CDR2 SASEGT. There are 15 residues in the CDR3. Trimming took 6 bases from V and 0 from J; bases not matched to a gene: 6. For the CDR3, the DNA is TGTGCCAGCAGAAGTAGCGGGGGTTACTCCTACGAGCAGTACTTC. This gives the protein CASRSSGGYSYEQYF.

To note about this clonotype: This may be a read error, as it is one base from a much larger clone. V is TRBV12-3 or TRBV12-4 and J is TRBJ1-2; TRBD1 aligns across 11 bases. CDR3 length: 16 amino acids. Trimming cost V 0 bases and J 7 bases; bases outside gene matches: 7. CDR3 DNA: TGTGCCAGCAGTTTAGCCCAAGGACAGGGGGCGACTGGCTACACCTTC. Translated, it gives CASSLAQGQGATGYTF.

The chain joins TRBV27 to TRBJ1-2; TRBD1 matches at 10 bases. This CDR3 is built from 15 residues. V shed 9 bases and J 0 bases; nucleotides not matched to a gene: 7. Germline V gene lookup returns CDR1 MNHEY and CDR2 SMNVEV (reference sequence). The CDR3 nucleotides read TGTGCCAGTTCAGGGACAGGGGCTGCTAACTATGGCTACACCTTC. This gives the protein CASSGTGAANYGYTF.

This clonotype was counted only a few times. The rearrangement uses TRBV6-2 or TRBV6-3 and TRBJ1-2; D is unresolved. The CDR3 runs to 13 residues. V was shortened by 2 bases and J by 7 bases, with 11 bases between the two germline ends. Germline-derived CDR1 and CDR2 are MNHEY and SVGEGT. DNA of the CDR3: TGTGCCAGCAGTTACGGTTACAAGGTTGGCTACACCTTC. Protein: CASSYGYKVGYTF.

Many counts were recorded for this clonotype. The chain combines TRBV11-2 with TRBJ1-1; D perhaps matches TRBD1 (5 bases). V was cut by 0 bases and J by 9 bases, with 17 bases left in between. This CDR3 region has 15 residues. Germline V gene lookup returns CDR1 SGHAT and CDR2 FQNNGV. The CDR3 DNA reads as TGTGCCAGCAGCTTAGATTCACAGTTGGGACGGAAAGCTTTCTTT. Residues: CASSLDSQLGRKAFF.